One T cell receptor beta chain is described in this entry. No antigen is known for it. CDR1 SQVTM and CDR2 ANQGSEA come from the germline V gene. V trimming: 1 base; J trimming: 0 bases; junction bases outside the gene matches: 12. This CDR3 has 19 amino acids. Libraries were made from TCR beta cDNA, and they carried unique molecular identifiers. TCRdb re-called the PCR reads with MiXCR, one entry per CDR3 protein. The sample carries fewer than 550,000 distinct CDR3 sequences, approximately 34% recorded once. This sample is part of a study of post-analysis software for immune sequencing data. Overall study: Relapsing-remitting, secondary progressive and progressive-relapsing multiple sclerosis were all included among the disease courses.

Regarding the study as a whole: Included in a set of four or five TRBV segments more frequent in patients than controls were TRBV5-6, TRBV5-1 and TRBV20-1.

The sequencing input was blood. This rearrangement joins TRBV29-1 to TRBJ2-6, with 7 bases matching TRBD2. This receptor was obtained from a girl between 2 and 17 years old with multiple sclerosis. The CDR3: CSVEVWGGEPSSGANVLTF. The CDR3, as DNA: TGCAGCGTTGAAGTTTGGGGAGGGGAACCTAGCTCTGGGGCCAACGTCCTGACTTTC.